One and the same sample provided the 27 T cell receptor beta chains below, sequenced in a study of shared T cell receptors in the human thymus. Measured with immunoSEQ multiplex PCR; TCRdb has only the in-frame clones, and not every one. The sample yields hundreds of thousands of clones, approximately 95% seen once. Sequenced: thymocytes. All receptors come from a human donor.

J is TRBJ2-1 and V is TRBV9; 9 nucleotides match TRBD2. V lost 4 bases and J lost 6; bases outside the gene matches: 8. The CDR3 sequence is 15 residues long. From germline, CDR1 is SGDLS and CDR2 YYNGEE. For the CDR3, the DNA is TGTGCCAGCAGCTCACCTAGCGGGGCCCCCAATGAGCAGTTCTTC. Its protein is CASSSPSGAPNEQFF.

The chain couples TRBV28 to TRBJ1-2, with D possibly matching TRBD1 (5 bases). Trimming stripped 2 bases from V and 3 bases from J, with 19 bases between. CDR1 and CDR2 (germline): MDHEN, SYDVKM. This CDR3 has 17 amino acids. Here the CDR3 DNA reads TGTGCCAGCAGTTTACGCCTTCGGGGCAGGGAGGACTATGGCTACACCTTC. This encodes CASSLRLRGREDYGYTF.

The chain uses TRBV5-1 and TRBJ2-7, with D perhaps TRBD1 or TRBD2 (6 bases each). Germline V lookup: CDR1 SGHRS, CDR2 YFSETQ. Trimming took 0 bases from V and 2 from J, leaving 15 bases between them. This CDR3 has 16 amino acids. The CDR3 reads CASSLARGGKTYEQYF. CDR3 in DNA: TGCGCCAGCAGCTTGGCCAGAGGGGGGAAAACCTACGAGCAGTACTTC. Full variable domain (outside the CDR3, taken from reference TRBV5-1 and TRBJ2-7): KAGVTQTPRYLIKTRGQQVTLSCSPISGHRSVSWYQQTPGQGLQFLFEYFSETQRNKGNFPGRFSGRQFSNSRSEMNVSTLELGDSALYLCASSLARGGKTYEQYFGPGTRLTVT.

Of note for this clone: At one end the junction does not follow the germline gene, possibly because of a read error. V and J are TRBV27 and TRBJ2-3; 8 nucleotides line up with TRBD2. CDR3 length equals 14 residues. The V gene's germline CDR1 is MNHEY and CDR2 SMNVEV (reference sequence). Written as DNA, the CDR3 is TGTGCCAGCAGTCCTAGGACTAGCAGAGATACGCAGTATTTT. It is translated as CASSPRTSRDTQYF.

CDR3 sequence: CASSQDGSNGYTF. CDR3 nucleotides: TGTGCCAGCAGCCAAGATGGGAGTAATGGCTACACCTTC. This rearrangement joins TRBV14 to TRBJ1-2; D is undetermined. CDR1 and CDR2 (germline): SGHDN, FVKESK. V was trimmed by 0 bases and J by 6 bases, leaving 8 bases between them. This CDR3 region has 13 residues.

This clone was found once. The genes are TRBV7-6 and TRBJ2-7; D remains unclear. The germline V gene encodes CDR1 SGHVS and CDR2 FNYEAQ. V was cut by 3 bases and J by 6 bases, with 6 bases left in between. This CDR3 has 11 amino acids. The CDR3 DNA reads as TGTGCCAGCAGCTTCGGTAGCGAGCAGTACTTC. Its protein is CASSFGSEQYF.

The chain couples TRBV14 to TRBJ2-7; 7 positions agree with TRBD1. CDR3 length: 16 residues. CDR1 and CDR2 (germline): SGHDN, FVKESK. Germline trimming cut 5 bases from V and 5 bases from J; bases unmatched to any gene: 15. The CDR3 here is CASSWRLVTGTDEQYF. CDR3 coding DNA: TGTGCCAGCAGCTGGAGGCTTGTGACAGGGACAGACGAGCAGTACTTC.

The chain links TRBV5-4 to TRBJ2-1; a weak D match, TRBD2 (6 bases). V was shortened by 2 bases and J by 9 bases, with 12 bases between the two germline ends. Germline loops: CDR1 SGHNT, CDR2 YYREEE (reference sequence). The CDR3 covers 13 residues. The CDR3 spells CASSLSVRGEQFF. CDR3 nucleotide sequence: TGTGCCAGCAGCTTAAGTGTGCGGGGTGAGCAGTTCTTC.

The chain links TRBV7-2 to TRBJ2-1, with 8 bases lining up with TRBD2. V trimming: 6 bases; J trimming: 9 bases; junction bases outside the gene matches: 10. The germline CDR1 and CDR2 sequences are SGHTA and FQGNSA. CDR3 length: 14 residues. The CDR3 sequence: CASRKPGLGAEQFF. CDR3 sequence (DNA): TGTGCCAGCAGGAAACCGGGACTAGGGGCTGAGCAGTTCTTC.

This clone appeared a few times. The CDR3 sequence is CASSGGPHNEQFF. The CDR3 DNA reads TGTGCCAGCTCGGGGGGACCTCACAATGAGCAGTTCTTC. This chain connects TRBV18 to TRBJ2-1; perhaps TRBD2 as D (6 bases). The CDR3 loop spans 13 amino acids. V was shortened by 6 bases and J by 5 bases, with 11 bases between the two germline ends. Germline V CDR1 and CDR2: KGHSH, LQKENI.

The chain recombines TRBV5-1 with TRBJ2-7, with 7 bases fitting TRBD2. Germline V lookup: CDR1 SGHRS, CDR2 YFSETQ. V shed 3 bases, J shed 5 bases, and the junction held 17 bases outside the gene matches. This CDR3 has 17 residues. CDR3 region: CASSSQPPRERNDEQYF. The CDR3 DNA follows: TGCGCCAGCAGCTCCCAACCCCCGCGGGAGCGAAACGACGAGCAGTACTTC.

The J gene is TRBJ2-2, the V gene TRBV12-5; TRBD1 might be the D (6 bases). V lost 0 bases and J lost 4, with 15 bases in between. There are 17 residues in the CDR3. The germline V gene has CDR1 LGHNT and CDR2 FRNRAP. The CDR3 is CASGLVLLQGGTGELFF. CDR3 nucleotide sequence: TGTGCTAGTGGTTTGGTACTTTTACAGGGCGGCACCGGGGAGCTGTTTTTT.

The chain joins TRBV29-1 to TRBJ2-5; 8 positions match TRBD1. The length of the CDR3 is 12 residues. Looked up from germline, CDR1 is SQVTM and CDR2 is ANQGSEA. J lost 1 base, V lost 7 bases, and 2 bases had no gene match. This chain's CDR3 is CSADRGQETQYF. The CDR3 DNA is TGCAGCGCCGACAGGGGCCAAGAGACCCAGTACTTC.

The chain employs TRBV27 and TRBJ1-5; D is ambiguous. Germline-derived CDR1 and CDR2 are MNHEY and SMNVEV (reference sequence). The CDR3 totals 15 residues. V gave up 4 bases and J gave up 4 bases, with 14 bases separating them. CDR3 in amino acids: CASSSLPGKNQPQHF. The CDR3 DNA sequence: TGTGCCAGCAGTTCGTTACCCGGGAAGAATCAGCCCCAGCATTTT.

V is TRBV5-1 and J is TRBJ2-1, with 14 nucleotides matching TRBD2. Germline V gene lookup returns CDR1 SGHRS and CDR2 YFSETQ. The CDR3 consists of 16 residues. V lost 1 base and J lost 8; bases outside the gene matches: 5. The CDR3: CASSLFPTSGRDEQFF. Written as DNA, the CDR3 is TGCGCCAGCAGCTTGTTTCCGACTAGCGGGAGGGATGAGCAGTTCTTC.

The CDR3 DNA follows: TGTGCCAGCAGGGACACTGAAGCTTTCTTT. This sequence encodes CASRDTEAFF. This rearrangement joins TRBV2 to TRBJ1-1; D gene ambiguous. From germline, CDR1 is SNHLY and CDR2 FYNNEI. The CDR3 length is 10 residues. V shed 6 bases and J shed 3 bases, with 2 bases lying between them.

The V and J genes are TRBV6-1 and TRBJ2-1; 8 nucleotides line up with TRBD2. J was trimmed by 2 bases and V by 4 bases; bases with no gene match: 10. The germline V gene encodes CDR1 MNHNS and CDR2 SASEGT. CDR3 length: 17 residues. In DNA, the CDR3 is TGTGCCAGCAGTGGAGGGACTAGTCTTGTGCCCTACAATGAGCAGTTCTTC. Its protein is CASSGGTSLVPYNEQFF.

The rearrangement joins TRBV19 to TRBJ1-1; TRBD1 is a possible D gene (6 bases). The germline CDR1 and CDR2 sequences are LNHDA and SQIVND (reference sequence). The CDR3 has 13 residues. V lost 5 bases, J lost 6 bases, and 13 bases lay in between. The chain's CDR3 is CASSRRTDAEAFF. DNA for the CDR3: TGTGCCAGTAGTCGCCGGACAGACGCTGAAGCTTTCTTT. The full variable domain, with the rest looked up from reference TRBV19 and TRBJ1-1, is DGGITQSPKYLFRKEGQNVTLSCEQNLNHDAMYWYRQDPGQGLRLIYYSQIVNDFQKGDIAEGYSVSREKKESFPLTVTSAQKNPTAFYLCASSRRTDAEAFFGQGTRLTVV.

This chain uses TRBV28 with TRBJ1-5; perhaps TRBD1 as D (6 bases). Trimming took off 2 bases at V and 4 bases at J, with 12 bases between the two ends. This CDR3 comprises 15 residues. Germline V lookup: CDR1 MDHEN, CDR2 SYDVKM. The CDR3 DNA sequence: TGTGCCAGCAGTTTAACCAGGGGTCAGAATCAGCCCCAGCATTTT. It codes for CASSLTRGQNQPQHF.

The chain employs TRBV4-1 and TRBJ2-2; 9 nucleotides line up with TRBD1. The trim removed 1 base at V and 5 bases at J, leaving 5 bases unmatched. In germline, CDR1 is MGHRA, CDR2 YSYEKL. CDR3 size: 16 residues. The CDR3 sequence is CASSQAGQGRTGELFF. Written as DNA, the CDR3 is TGCGCCAGCAGCCAAGCGGGACAGGGAAGAACCGGGGAGCTGTTTTTT.

The chain combines TRBV27 with TRBJ1-5; unclear D gene. The CDR3 is made up of 17 amino acids. Germline CDR1 is MNHEY and CDR2 is SMNVEV (reference sequence). The ends were cut back, 6 bases at V and 4 bases at J, with 22 bases in the middle. The CDR3 reads CASRPGDSYSENQPQHF. CDR3 nucleotide sequence: TGTGCCAGCAGACCCGGGGATTCGTACAGCGAGAATCAGCCCCAGCATTTT.

The chain has TRBV29-1 and TRBJ2-1; no reliable D call. The germline V and J ends were trimmed by 3 bases and 6 bases, with 6 bases remaining between them. Germline V gene data show CDR1 as SQVTM and CDR2 as ANQGSEA. The CDR3 totals 11 residues. The CDR3 sequence: CSVDVGNEQFF. In DNA, the CDR3 is TGCAGCGTTGATGTCGGCAATGAGCAGTTCTTC.

The rearrangement joins TRBV7-2 to TRBJ1-5, with a possible D match to TRBD1 (6 bases). The V gene lost 1 base and the J gene lost 1 base, with 8 bases spanning the gap. This CDR3 is 15 amino acids long. Germline lookup yields CDR1 SGHTA and CDR2 FQGNSA. The CDR3 region is CASSLVGASNQPQHF. The CDR3 nucleotides read TGTGCCAGCAGCTTAGTGGGGGCAAGCAATCAGCCCCAGCATTTT.

CDR3 sequence reads: CASSSMSEGSNEQFF. CDR3 DNA: TGTGCCAGTAGTAGCATGTCGGAGGGGTCCAATGAGCAGTTCTTC. The rearrangement joins TRBV19 to TRBJ2-1, with D perhaps TRBD2 (6 bases). Germline V lookup: CDR1 LNHDA, CDR2 SQIVND (reference sequence). The CDR3 length is 15 residues. Trimming took 4 bases from V and 6 from J, leaving 16 bases between them.

The CDR3 sequence is CASSSTGRGYTF. The CDR3, as DNA: TGTGCCAGCAGCTCGACAGGGAGGGGCTACACCTTC. This chain connects TRBV11-2 to TRBJ1-2; 7 bases map to TRBD1. Unmatched junction bases numbered 4, after V lost 4 bases and J lost 8 bases. CDR1 is SGHAT and CDR2 is FQNNGV in the germline V gene. The CDR3 is 12 amino acids.

The V gene is TRBV5-1, the J gene TRBJ2-1; TRBD1 agrees at 9 bases. The CDR3 extends over 15 amino acids. Looked up from germline, CDR1 is SGHRS and CDR2 is YFSETQ. V gave up 3 bases and J gave up 7 bases; unmatched junction bases: 8. Here the CDR3 DNA reads TGCGCCAGCAGCTCAGGTCCGACAGGGGGGAATGAGCAGTTCTTC. Its protein is CASSSGPTGGNEQFF.

This clone was picked up one time. The rearrangement uses TRBV4-1 and TRBJ2-1; 11 bases match TRBD2. V lost 1 base to trimming and J lost 9 bases; unmatched junction nucleotides: 11. The CDR3 sequence is 17 residues long. The germline V gene encodes CDR1 MGHRA and CDR2 YSYEKL. The CDR3 coding sequence is TGCGCCAGCAGCCAAGCCCCTCTAGCGGGAGGAAAGGGTGAGCAGTTCTTC. It specifies CASSQAPLAGGKGEQFF.